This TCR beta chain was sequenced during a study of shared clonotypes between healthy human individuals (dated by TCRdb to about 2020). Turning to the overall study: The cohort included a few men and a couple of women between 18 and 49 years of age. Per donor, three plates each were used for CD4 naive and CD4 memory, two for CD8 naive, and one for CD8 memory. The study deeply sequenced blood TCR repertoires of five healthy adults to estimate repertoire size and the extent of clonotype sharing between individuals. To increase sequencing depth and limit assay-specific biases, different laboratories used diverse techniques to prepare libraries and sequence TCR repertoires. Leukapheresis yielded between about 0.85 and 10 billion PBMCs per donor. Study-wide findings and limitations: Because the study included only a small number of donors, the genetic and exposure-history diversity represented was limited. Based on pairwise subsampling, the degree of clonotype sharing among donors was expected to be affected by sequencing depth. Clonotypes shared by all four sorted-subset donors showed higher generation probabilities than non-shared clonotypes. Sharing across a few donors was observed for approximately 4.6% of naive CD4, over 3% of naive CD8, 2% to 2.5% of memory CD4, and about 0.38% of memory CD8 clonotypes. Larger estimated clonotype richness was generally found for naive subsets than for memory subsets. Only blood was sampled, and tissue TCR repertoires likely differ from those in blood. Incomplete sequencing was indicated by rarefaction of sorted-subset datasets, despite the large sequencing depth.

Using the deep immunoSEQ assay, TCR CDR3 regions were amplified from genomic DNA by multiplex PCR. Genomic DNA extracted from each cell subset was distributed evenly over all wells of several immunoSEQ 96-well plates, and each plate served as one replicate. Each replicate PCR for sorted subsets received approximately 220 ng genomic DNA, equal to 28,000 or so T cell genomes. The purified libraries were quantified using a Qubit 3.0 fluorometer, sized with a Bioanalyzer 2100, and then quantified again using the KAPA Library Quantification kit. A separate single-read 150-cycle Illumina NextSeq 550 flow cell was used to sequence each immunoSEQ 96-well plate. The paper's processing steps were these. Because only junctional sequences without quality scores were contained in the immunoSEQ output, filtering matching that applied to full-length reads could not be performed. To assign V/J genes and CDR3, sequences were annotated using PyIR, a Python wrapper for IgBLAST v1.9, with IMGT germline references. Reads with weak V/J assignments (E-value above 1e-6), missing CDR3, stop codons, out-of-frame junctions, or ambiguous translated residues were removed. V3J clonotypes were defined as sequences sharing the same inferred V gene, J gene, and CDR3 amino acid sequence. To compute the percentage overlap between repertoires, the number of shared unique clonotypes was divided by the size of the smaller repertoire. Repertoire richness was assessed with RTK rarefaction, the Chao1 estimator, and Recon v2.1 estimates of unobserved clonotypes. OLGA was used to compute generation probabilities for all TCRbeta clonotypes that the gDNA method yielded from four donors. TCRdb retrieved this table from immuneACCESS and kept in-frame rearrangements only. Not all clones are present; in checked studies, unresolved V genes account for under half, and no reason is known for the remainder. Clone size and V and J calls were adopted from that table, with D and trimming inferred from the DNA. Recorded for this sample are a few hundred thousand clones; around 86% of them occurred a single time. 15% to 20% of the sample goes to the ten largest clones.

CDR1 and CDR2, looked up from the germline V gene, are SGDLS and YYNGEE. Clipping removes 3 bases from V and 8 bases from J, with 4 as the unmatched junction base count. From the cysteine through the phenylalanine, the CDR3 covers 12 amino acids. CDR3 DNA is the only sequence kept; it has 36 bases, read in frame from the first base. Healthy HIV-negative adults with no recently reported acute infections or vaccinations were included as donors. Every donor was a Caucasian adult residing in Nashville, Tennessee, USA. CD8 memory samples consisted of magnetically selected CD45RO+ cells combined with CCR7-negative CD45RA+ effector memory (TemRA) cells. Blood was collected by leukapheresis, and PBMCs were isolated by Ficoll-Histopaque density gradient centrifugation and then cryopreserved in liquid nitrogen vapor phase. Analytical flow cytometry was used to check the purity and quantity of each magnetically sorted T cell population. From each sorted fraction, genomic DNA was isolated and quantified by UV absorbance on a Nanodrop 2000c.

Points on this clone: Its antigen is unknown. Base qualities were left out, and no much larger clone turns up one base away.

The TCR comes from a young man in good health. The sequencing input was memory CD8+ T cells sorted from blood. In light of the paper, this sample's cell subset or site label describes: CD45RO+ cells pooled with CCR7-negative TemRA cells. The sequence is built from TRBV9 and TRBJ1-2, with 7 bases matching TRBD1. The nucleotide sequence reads TGTGCCAGCAGCGGACAGGGACCAGGCTACACCTTC. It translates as CASSGQGPGYTF.